This T cell receptor beta chain comes out of a study of blood T cell repertoires in COVID-19. The CDR3 sequence is 14 residues long. The V gene end was trimmed by 0 bases and the J gene end by 3 bases; junction bases not matched to a gene: 2. Germline lookup yields CDR1 MNHNS and CDR2 SASEGT. Sequencing was performed with immunoSEQ multiplex PCR; in TCRdb, only in-frame clones are kept and a portion is missing. The data hold about 440,000 clones, with approximately 90% observed a single time. The genes are TRBV6-1 and TRBJ2-7, with 7 bases lining up with TRBD2. The source material was peripheral blood. The TCR was taken from a woman under 40 with acute or convalescent COVID-19. CDR3 nucleotide sequence: TGTGCCAGCAGTGAAGCATGGGGGGGCTACGAGCAGTACTTC. Its translation: CASSEAWGGYEQYF.